This T cell receptor (beta chain) was observed in a study of naive and memory T cell subsets. Whole-study findings and limits: Over 90% of naive TCR sequences appeared only once, unlike memory subsets. Especially in CD8 cells, naive repertoires contained a few larger clonotypes, possibly CD45RA-re-expressing memory cells.

The germline V gene has CDR1 SEHNR and CDR2 FQNEAQ (reference sequence). This CDR3 comprises 16 residues. V dropped 3 bases and J dropped 4; count of bases not matched to a gene: 8. Separate alpha and beta amplification began at the second PCR step. This clonotype occurred many times. What it recognizes is unknown. An equimolar mix of two oligonucleotides served as the beta constant-region primer for TRBC1 and TRBC2. Ligated cDNA was amplified by four rounds of PCR with nested alpha and beta constant-region primers and SP2. TCRdb itself ran the UMI-ligation and nested PCR reads through MiXCR, one entry per CDR3 protein. This sample yields more than 95,000 distinct CDR3 sequences, of which around 13% are seen a single time; approximately 3% belongs to the top ten.

The V and J genes are TRBV7-9 and TRBJ2-3; 9 bases are shared with TRBD1. Sequencing used naive CD8+ T cells from blood. The sequence was collected from a human donor in good health. The CDR3 region is CASSFPGTGTPDTQYF. DNA for the CDR3: TGTGCCAGCAGCTTTCCCGGGACAGGGACCCCAGATACGCAGTATTTT.